These 28 T cell receptor beta chains were all obtained from the same sample, sequenced in a study of cytomegalovirus exposure and HLA in healthy donors (dated by TCRdb to 2016 to 2017). Library preparation used the immunoSEQ multiplex PCR assay. The clones in this table, taken by TCRdb from immuneACCESS, are in-frame only. Not every clone is retained; where verified, under half of the shortfall comes from an unresolved V gene, and the cause of the rest is unknown. Within this sample are about 78,000 clones, with about 96% of them counted one time only. Of the sample, around 1.6% falls within the top ten clones. The sample consisted of PBMCs. These receptors were collected from a man younger than 30 in good health and CMV-seropositive.

This rearrangement joins TRBV13 to TRBJ2-3; TRBD2 matches 14 bases. The CDR3 has 17 residues. Trimming took 3 bases from V and 5 from J; bases not matched to a gene: 7. Germline assignment: CDR1 PRHDT and CDR2 FYEKMQ (reference sequence). The CDR3 loop is CASSLTSGRAGGDTQYF. CDR3 DNA sequence: TGTGCCAGCAGCTTGACTAGCGGGAGGGCCGGGGGAGATACGCAGTATTTT.

J is TRBJ1-5 and V is TRBV6-6, with D unclear. The ends were cut back, 6 bases at V and 2 bases at J, with 14 bases in the middle. The CDR3 spans 15 residues. CDR1 is MNHNY, CDR2 SVGAGI, per germline (reference sequence). The CDR3 region is CASRIFGDRNQPQHF. The CDR3 coding sequence is TGTGCCAGCAGAATCTTCGGGGATCGCAATCAGCCCCAGCATTTT.

The V and J genes are TRBV1 and TRBJ2-5; the table assigns TRBD2, which was not confirmed against the DNA. TRBV1 is a listed pseudogene. The CDR3 contains 13 residues. CDR3 bases: TGCACCAGCAGCCAAGATTCCGAGGAGACCCAGTACTTC. As protein: CTSSQDSEETQYF.

This clone was found once. One end of the junction fails to match germline, which may point to a read error. The chain combines TRBV7-7 with TRBJ2-1; no clear D gene. CDR1 and CDR2 from the germline V gene are SSHAT and FNYEAQ (reference sequence). The CDR3 length is 14 residues. Here the CDR3 reads CASSLPGAHNEQFF. CDR3 sequence (DNA): TGTGCTAGCAGCTTACCAGGTGCACACAATGAGCAGTTCTTC.

The chain recombines TRBV27 with TRBJ2-3; 7 bases are shared with TRBD1. Germline-derived CDR1 and CDR2 are MNHEY and SMNVEV (reference sequence). This CDR3 is 14 amino acids long. After removal of 5 bases from V and 4 bases from J, the junction contained 6 bases not matched to a gene. The CDR3 here is CASSPTGYPDTQYF. The CDR3 coding sequence is TGTGCCAGCAGTCCGACAGGGTACCCAGATACGCAGTATTTT.

The gene calls are TRBV27 and TRBJ2-1, with 8 positions matching TRBD2. This CDR3 is 15 amino acids long. CDR1 is MNHEY and CDR2 is SMNVEV in the germline V gene (reference sequence). V gave up 0 bases and J gave up 7 bases; unmatched junction bases: 5. CDR3 sequence reads: CASSLSRGRTNEQFF. The CDR3 DNA reads as TGTGCCAGCAGTTTATCCCGCGGGAGGACTAATGAGCAGTTCTTC.

The gene calls are TRBV9 and TRBJ2-7, with unresolved D. The CDR3 covers 14 residues. Trimming shortened V by 0 bases and J by 3 bases, and 10 bases separated the two germline ends. Germline CDR1 and CDR2: SGDLS and YYNGEE. The CDR3, as DNA: TGTGCCAGCAGCGTAGTGGCTAGTGGCTACGAGCAGTACTTC. It yields the protein CASSVVASGYEQYF.

This rearrangement joins TRBV28 to TRBJ1-1, with D tentatively TRBD1 (5 bases). V lost 2 bases and J 0 bases, leaving 10 bases between the germline ends. The V gene's germline CDR1 is MDHEN and CDR2 SYDVKM. This CDR3 comprises 15 residues. CDR3 in amino acids: CASSLDDRLNTEAFF. CDR3 bases: TGTGCCAGCAGTTTAGATGACAGACTGAACACTGAAGCTTTCTTT.

The rearrangement joins TRBV6-6 to TRBJ2-5, with TRBD1 matching 8 bases. Trimming cost V 5 bases and J 5 bases; bases outside gene matches: 7. Germline assignment: CDR1 MNHNY and CDR2 SVGAGI (reference sequence). The CDR3 has 14 residues. In nucleotides, the CDR3 is TGTGCCAGCAGTAAGCCGGACAGGGTTGAGACCCAGTACTTC. It translates to CASSKPDRVETQYF.

The rearrangement uses TRBV6-1 and TRBJ2-5; 8 bases are a match to TRBD2. The germline V gene has CDR1 MNHNS and CDR2 SASEGT. V trimming: 2 bases; J trimming: 0 bases; junction bases outside the gene matches: 8. The CDR3 runs 17 residues. Here the CDR3 reads CASSELKLAANQETQYF. The CDR3 DNA reads as TGTGCCAGCAGTGAATTAAAACTAGCGGCTAACCAAGAGACCCAGTACTTC.

Concerning this clone: The junction differs from germline at one of its ends, possibly a read error. The rearrangement links TRBV7-9 to TRBJ1-5, with a weak D call TRBD1 (6 bases). There are 14 residues in the CDR3. Germline V lookup: CDR1 SEHNR, CDR2 FQNEAQ (reference sequence). The CDR3 DNA sequence: TGTGCCAGCAGCCCTGGAGCTGACAGGCAGCTCCAGCATTTT. Translated: CASSPGADRQLQHF.

This chain joins TRBV18 and TRBJ2-1; D uncertain. The germline V gene encodes CDR1 KGHSH and CDR2 LQKENI. The CDR3 runs 14 residues. V lost 0 bases and J 6 bases, leaving 9 bases between the germline ends. The CDR3 loop reads CASSPPSRGNEQFF. The DNA of the CDR3 is TGTGCCAGCTCACCACCATCGAGAGGCAATGAGCAGTTCTTC.

The chain has TRBV10-1 and TRBJ2-7; the match to TRBD2 covers 7 bases. From germline, CDR1 is WNHNN and CDR2 SYGVQD (reference sequence). The CDR3 has 12 amino acids. V lost 4 bases to trimming and J lost 5 bases; unmatched junction nucleotides: 2. The CDR3 is CASSAGTNEQYF. Written as DNA, the CDR3 is TGCGCCAGCAGTGCCGGGACTAACGAGCAGTACTTC.

CDR3 nucleotides: TGCGCCAGCAGCCCAACAATCCGGGACAGCATCTCTGGAAACACCATATATTTT. This translates into CASSPTIRDSISGNTIYF. V gene TRBV5-1 combines with J gene TRBJ1-3, with TRBD1 matching over 7 bases. The V gene's germline CDR1 is SGHRS and CDR2 YFSETQ. V lost 4 bases and J lost 0; bases outside the gene matches: 13. This CDR3 has 18 amino acids. The full variable domain, its missing parts supplied by reference TRBV5-1 and TRBJ1-3, is KAGVTQTPRYLIKTRGQQVTLSCSPISGHRSVSWYQQTPGQGLQFLFEYFSETQRNKGNFPGRFSGRQFSNSRSEMNVSTLELGDSALYLCASSPTIRDSISGNTIYFGEGSWLTVV.

The rearrangement uses TRBV6-6 and TRBJ2-2; the D gene is possibly TRBD2 (5 bases). V lost 4 bases to trimming and J lost 2 bases, with 11 bases between them. This CDR3 comprises 15 residues. Germline values: CDR1 MNHNY, CDR2 SVGAGI (reference sequence). CDR3 sequence reads: CASSSRAPNTGELFF. CDR3 bases: TGTGCCAGCAGTTCGAGGGCCCCCAACACCGGGGAGCTGTTTTTT.

This chain links TRBV19 with TRBJ2-7; TRBD2 might be the D (6 bases). Trimming stripped 1 base from V and 1 base from J, with 8 bases between. This CDR3 comprises 14 residues. CDR1 is LNHDA and CDR2 is SQIVND in the germline V gene (reference sequence). The CDR3 protein is CASSIGGGSYEQYF. The CDR3 DNA reads as TGTGCCAGTAGTATAGGGGGAGGATCCTACGAGCAGTACTTC.

This clone was seen just once. The CDR3 loop reads CASSPLGGPSNEKLFF. The CDR3, as DNA: TGTGCCAGCAGTCCCCTCGGGGGGCCGTCTAATGAAAAACTGTTTTTT. V gene TRBV28 combines with J gene TRBJ1-4, with D possibly TRBD1 on 6 matching bases. Germline CDR1 and CDR2: MDHEN and SYDVKM. V lost 5 bases, J lost 3 bases, and 16 bases lay in between. The CDR3 length is 16 residues.

This sequence joins TRBV11-3 and TRBJ2-7, with D maybe TRBD2 (5 bases). V was shortened by 2 bases and J by 2 bases, with 13 bases between the two germline ends. The germline V gene has CDR1 SGHNT and CDR2 YENEEA. This CDR3 spans 15 amino acids. The DNA for the CDR3 is TGTGCCAGCAGCTTACACGCGGGTCGTGCCTACGAGCAGTACTTC. Residues: CASSLHAGRAYEQYF.

The V gene is TRBV21-1, the J gene TRBJ1-5; the D call in the table, TRBD1, was not verified against the DNA. TRBV21-1 represents a pseudogene. The CDR3 contains 16 residues. In DNA, the CDR3 is TGTGCCAGCAGCGAGACCGGGACAGGGGTTGCTCAGCCCCAGCATTTT. Translated, it gives CASSETGTGVAQPQHF.

This chain connects TRBV28 to TRBJ2-5; 9 positions match TRBD2. V lost 6 bases to trimming and J lost 5 bases; unmatched junction nucleotides: 13. The CDR3 loop spans 16 amino acids. Germline CDR1 MDHEN, CDR2 SYDVKM. CDR3 in DNA: TGTGCCAGCAGCCCCCCGGGTAGCGGGAGAATCGAGACCCAGTACTTC. Protein product: CASSPPGSGRIETQYF.

The chain uses TRBV7-2 and TRBJ2-7, with TRBD2 matching over 9 bases. Germline-derived CDR1 and CDR2 are SGHTA and FQGNSA. V was clipped by 1 base and J by 3 bases; unmatched bases: 7. This CDR3 has 16 amino acids. The CDR3 reads CASSLGASGNLYEQYF. Written as DNA, the CDR3 is TGTGCCAGCAGCTTAGGGGCTAGCGGGAATCTCTACGAGCAGTACTTC.

V is TRBV5-1 and J is TRBJ2-7; possible D gene TRBD2, 5 bases. Germline V gene sequence: CDR1 SGHRS, CDR2 YFSETQ. V gave up 0 bases and J gave up 7 bases, with 17 bases separating them. The CDR3 is made up of 15 amino acids. The CDR3 protein is CASSLALGGTSEQYF. Here the CDR3 DNA reads TGCGCCAGCAGCTTGGCCCTCGGAGGCACCTCAGAGCAGTACTTC.

The chain employs TRBV4-1 and TRBJ2-1; D uncertain. This CDR3 contains 15 residues. V lost 3 bases and J lost 0, with 9 bases in between. Germline lookup yields CDR1 MGHRA and CDR2 YSYEKL. In DNA, the CDR3 is TGCGCCAGCAGCCAGGCCGCCAGCTCCTACAATGAGCAGTTCTTC. This gives the protein CASSQAASSYNEQFF.

V gene TRBV19 combines with J gene TRBJ2-5, with a possible D match to TRBD1 (6 bases). Germline CDR1 is LNHDA and CDR2 is SQIVND (reference sequence). The V end was cut by 4 bases, the J end by 5 bases, with 11 bases between. The CDR3 is 13 amino acids. The CDR3 nucleotides read TGTGCCAGTAGTAGAACAGGGTTGGAGACCCAGTACTTC. Protein product: CASSRTGLETQYF.

The CDR3 loop reads CASSPNNYGYTF. Here the CDR3 DNA reads TGTGCCAGCAGCCCCAATAACTATGGCTACACCTTC. The genes are TRBV9 and TRBJ1-2; D unresolved. Germline values: CDR1 SGDLS, CDR2 YYNGEE. V lost 4 bases to trimming and J lost 1 base, with 5 bases between them. The CDR3 is made up of 12 amino acids.

The chain couples TRBV27 to TRBJ2-1; 9 positions agree with TRBD2. Germline trimming cut 4 bases from V and 7 bases from J; bases unmatched to any gene: 8. Germline V gene sequence: CDR1 MNHEY, CDR2 SMNVEV (reference sequence). The CDR3 spans 15 residues. The CDR3 bases are TGTGCCAGCAGTTCCCCGGGACTAGCTTGGAATGAGCAGTTCTTC. This sequence encodes CASSSPGLAWNEQFF.

The rearrangement joins TRBV28 to TRBJ2-7; D gene uncertain. Per germline, CDR1 MDHEN and CDR2 SYDVKM. Trimming shortened V by 2 bases and J by 0 bases, and 23 bases separated the two germline ends. This CDR3 region has 19 residues. CDR3 nucleotide sequence: TGTGCCAGCAGTTTAGGAGCTTTTTCCCCGTCGAGGAGCTCCTACGAGCAGTACTTC. Its translation: CASSLGAFSPSRSSYEQYF.

This rearrangement joins TRBV6-1 to TRBJ2-5; no reliable D call. Germline values: CDR1 MNHNS, CDR2 SASEGT. CDR3 length: 13 residues. The V gene lost 8 bases and the J gene lost 2 bases, with 12 bases spanning the gap. CDR3 sequence: CASEERLQETQYF. The DNA for the CDR3 is TGTGCCAGCGAGGAACGGCTACAAGAGACCCAGTACTTC.